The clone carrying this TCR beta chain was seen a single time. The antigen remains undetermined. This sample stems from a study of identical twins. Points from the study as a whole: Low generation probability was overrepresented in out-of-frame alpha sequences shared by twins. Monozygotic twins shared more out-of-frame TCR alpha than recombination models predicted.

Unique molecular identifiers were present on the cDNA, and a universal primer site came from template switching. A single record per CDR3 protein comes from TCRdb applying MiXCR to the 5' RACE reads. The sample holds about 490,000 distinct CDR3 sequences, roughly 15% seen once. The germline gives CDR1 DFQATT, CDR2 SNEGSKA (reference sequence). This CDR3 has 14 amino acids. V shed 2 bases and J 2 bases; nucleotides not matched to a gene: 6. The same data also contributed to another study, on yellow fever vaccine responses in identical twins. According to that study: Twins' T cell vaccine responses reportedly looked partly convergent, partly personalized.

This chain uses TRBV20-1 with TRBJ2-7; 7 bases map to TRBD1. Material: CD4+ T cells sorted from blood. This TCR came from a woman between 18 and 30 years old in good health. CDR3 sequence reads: CSARWGTAPYEQYF. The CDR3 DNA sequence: TGCAGTGCTAGATGGGGGACAGCACCCTACGAGCAGTACTTC.